The 26 T cell receptor beta chains in this list originate from one sample, sequenced in a study of shared T cell receptors in the human thymus. Sequencing used immunoSEQ multiplex PCR; TCRdb keeps in-frame clones, though not all of them. This table has about 660,000 clones, approximately 90% appearing once. In addition, the sample was reused for a study of human thymus T cells.

Sequences were obtained from thymocytes. The receptors were gathered from a boy under two years old with a congenital heart defect.

The chain uses TRBV14 and TRBJ2-5; TRBD1 matches at 11 bases. The end of the DNA fits TRBJ2-7 better, so the J call may be wrong. This CDR3 contains 16 residues. Germline CDR1 SGHDN, CDR2 FVKESK. CDR3 coding DNA: TGTGCCAGCAGCCAAGACTGTGGACAGGGGGCGGTCGAGCAGTACTTC. Its translation is CASSQDCGQGAVEQYF.

The CDR3 is CASSDARQGALYGYTF. The CDR3 coding sequence is TGTGCCAGCAGTGATGCGAGACAGGGGGCGTTGTATGGCTACACCTTC. This sequence joins TRBV2 and TRBJ1-2; TRBD1 matches 10 bases. V was clipped by 3 bases and J by 5 bases; unmatched bases: 9. CDR3 length equals 16 residues. CDR1 is SNHLY and CDR2 is FYNNEI in the germline V gene.

The V and J genes are TRBV14 and TRBJ2-1, with a weak D call TRBD1 (5 bases). Germline CDR1 SGHDN, CDR2 FVKESK. The CDR3 is 18 amino acids. V lost 4 bases and J lost 9, with 28 bases in between. In DNA form, the CDR3 reads TGTGCCAGCAGCCCAAGGGGTCAGACACACCTTCCAAATGCTGAGCAGTTCTTC. This sequence encodes CASSPRGQTHLPNAEQFF.

The chain employs TRBV5-6 and TRBJ2-1; D not resolved. Per the germline V gene, CDR1 is SGHDT and CDR2 is YYEEEE. The CDR3 contains 14 residues. The V and J ends lost 3 bases and 6 bases respectively, with 13 bases between them. CDR3 sequence: CASSSQPDCNEQFF. CDR3 nucleotide sequence: TGTGCCAGCAGCTCTCAGCCTGACTGCAATGAGCAGTTCTTC.

This chain connects TRBV19 to TRBJ2-7, with a weak D call TRBD2 (6 bases). With 6 bases removed from V and 7 bases from J, the gap between germline ends came to 16 bases. The V gene's germline CDR1 is LNHDA and CDR2 SQIVND (reference sequence). CDR3 length equals 13 residues. The CDR3 is CASSRGIWGEQYF. Written as DNA, the CDR3 is TGTGCCAGTAGCCGGGGGATCTGGGGTGAGCAGTACTTC.

This rearrangement joins TRBV27 to TRBJ2-3, with TRBD1 identical over 10 bases. Trimming cost V 4 bases and J 8 bases; bases outside gene matches: 3. This CDR3 is 13 amino acids long. CDR1 and CDR2 (germline): MNHEY, SMNVEV (reference sequence). In nucleotides, the CDR3 is TGTGCCAGCAGTTCAGGACAGGGGGGTACGCAGTATTTT. Its translation is CASSSGQGGTQYF.

The chain links TRBV18 to TRBJ1-2; maybe TRBD1 (6 bases). The V end lost 6 bases, the J end lost 6 bases, and 32 bases lay between the germline ends. This CDR3 is 19 amino acids long. Germline V gene lookup returns CDR1 KGHSH and CDR2 LQKENI. CDR3: CASSRAMVSRRQEGDGYTF. The CDR3 region has the DNA TGTGCCAGCTCCAGAGCGATGGTGTCAAGGCGACAGGAAGGGGATGGCTACACCTTC.

Here the CDR3 reads CASIPLTGGCTGELFF. The CDR3 nucleotides are TGTGCCAGCATCCCCTTGACGGGGGGCTGCACCGGGGAGCTGTTTTTT. This chain connects TRBV28 to TRBJ2-2, with a tentative D call TRBD2 (7 bases). The CDR3 contains 16 residues. CDR1 is MDHEN, CDR2 SYDVKM, per germline. V lost 7 bases, J lost 4 bases, and 19 bases lay in between. Variable domain in full (rest from reference TRBV28 and TRBJ2-2): DVKVTQSSRYLVKRTGEKVFLECVQDMDHENMFWYRQDPGLGLRLIYFSYDVKMKEKGDIPEGYSVSREKKERFSLILESASTNQTSMYLCASIPLTGGCTGELFFGEGSRLTVL.

V and J are TRBV11-2 and TRBJ2-7, with 11 bases identical to TRBD2. V trimming: 7 bases; J trimming: 5 bases; junction bases outside the gene matches: 7. The CDR3 is made up of 14 amino acids. Germline lookup yields CDR1 SGHAT and CDR2 FQNNGV. The CDR3 DNA reads TGTGCCAGCACCCTATCTAGCGGGAGGCACGAGCAGTACTTC. Translation: CASTLSSGRHEQYF.

The chain links TRBV12-5 to TRBJ1-2, with TRBD1 matching over 7 bases. Germline V gene data show CDR1 as LGHNT and CDR2 as FRNRAP. Trimming cost V 5 bases and J 1 base; bases outside gene matches: 16. This CDR3 comprises 18 residues. The CDR3 DNA sequence: TGTGCTAGTGGTCAAATTACAGGGGACCCAAATTTTAACTATGGCTACACCTTC. This codes for CASGQITGDPNFNYGYTF.

This clone turned up a few times. The V call is TRBV7-2, the J call TRBJ2-6, with D tentatively TRBD2 (5 bases). Germline V gives CDR1 SGHTA, CDR2 FQGNSA. The CDR3 length is 17 residues. Trimming stripped 3 bases from V and 0 bases from J, with 12 bases between. The CDR3 loop reads CASSLAGQSSGANVLTF. The CDR3 DNA reads TGTGCCAGCAGCTTGGCGGGCCAGAGCTCTGGGGCCAACGTCCTGACTTTC.

The chain couples TRBV9 to TRBJ2-7; 8 bases map to TRBD2. This CDR3 spans 15 amino acids. V shed 2 bases and J 7 bases; nucleotides not matched to a gene: 11. The germline V gene encodes CDR1 SGDLS and CDR2 YYNGEE. CDR3 residues: CASSVRAAGVGEQYF. DNA for the CDR3: TGTGCCAGCAGCGTGAGGGCAGCGGGAGTGGGGGAGCAGTACTTC.

This clone was counted a few times. The chain has TRBV15 and TRBJ1-1, with 7 bases lining up with TRBD1. Looked up from germline, CDR1 is LNHNV and CDR2 is YYDKDF (reference sequence). Trimming at V came to 1 base and at J to 3 bases, leaving 11 bases not matched to a gene. The CDR3 is 17 residues long. Here the CDR3 reads CATSRGDRLKGDTEAFF. The CDR3 coding sequence is TGTGCCACCAGCAGAGGGGACAGATTAAAAGGTGACACTGAAGCTTTCTTT.

The rearrangement links TRBV30 to TRBJ1-3; no reliable D call. Germline CDR1 reads GTSNPN; CDR2 reads SVGIG (reference sequence). This CDR3 comprises 14 residues. Trimming stripped 4 bases from V and 0 bases from J, with 10 bases between. CDR3: CAWIPSSSGNTIYF. CDR3 DNA sequence: TGTGCCTGGATCCCGTCGAGCTCTGGAAACACCATATATTTT.

V is TRBV7-9 and J is TRBJ1-4; TRBD1 agrees at 7 bases. The CDR3 length is 14 residues. Germline V CDR1 and CDR2: SEHNR, FQNEAQ (reference sequence). J lost 5 bases, V lost 5 bases, and 5 bases had no gene match. CDR3: CASSKDRPNEKLFF. CDR3 in DNA: TGTGCCAGCAGCAAGGACAGGCCAAATGAAAAACTGTTTTTT.

The chain carries TRBV14 and TRBJ2-3, with TRBD2 matching over 8 bases. Unmatched junction bases numbered 3, after V lost 1 base and J lost 0 bases. The CDR3 runs 16 residues. The germline V gene encodes CDR1 SGHDN and CDR2 FVKESK. The CDR3 here is CASSQVSGVSTDTQYF. The CDR3, as DNA: TGTGCCAGCAGCCAAGTTAGCGGGGTTAGCACAGATACGCAGTATTTT.

J is TRBJ1-2 and V is TRBV7-9, with D unresolved. Germline values: CDR1 SEHNR, CDR2 FQNEAQ (reference sequence). Trimming took off 1 base at V and 4 bases at J, with 4 bases between the two ends. CDR3 length equals 12 residues. The DNA for the CDR3 is TGTGCCAGCAGCTTAGACAGCTATGGCTACACCTTC. This gives the protein CASSLDSYGYTF.

This rearrangement joins TRBV5-1 to TRBJ2-1; 12 bases line up with TRBD2. The CDR3 is made up of 14 amino acids. Looked up from germline, CDR1 is SGHRS and CDR2 is YFSETQ. After removal of 5 bases from V and 10 bases from J, the junction contained 7 bases not matched to a gene. The CDR3 sequence is CASRLAGGPDEQFF. CDR3 nucleotides: TGCGCCAGCAGGCTAGCGGGAGGGCCGGACGAGCAGTTCTTC.

The chain links TRBV20-1 to TRBJ1-2; D may be TRBD1 (5 bases). The CDR3 extends over 11 amino acids. Between the trimmed V and J ends, which lost 6 bases and 5 bases, there was a span of 10 bases. Germline CDR1 DFQATT, CDR2 SNEGSKA (reference sequence). CDR3 sequence reads: CSAQGRYGYTF. The CDR3 nucleotides read TGCAGTGCCCAGGGCAGATATGGCTACACCTTC.

In regard to this clone: Other nucleotide sequences from this sample produce the same CDR3. The chain has TRBV5-1 and TRBJ2-5; D not certain. This CDR3 spans 11 amino acids. The germline gives CDR1 SGHRS, CDR2 YFSETQ. V shed 5 bases and J shed 1 base, with 3 bases lying between them. The CDR3 region has the DNA TGCGCCAGCAGACTCCAAGAGACCCAGTACTTC. Its translation is CASRLQETQYF.

This rearrangement joins TRBV5-8 to TRBJ2-7; 13 bases agree with TRBD2. V was clipped by 3 bases and J by 5 bases; unmatched bases: 14. CDR3 length: 18 residues. Germline CDR1 SGHTS, CDR2 YDEGEE. CDR3 DNA sequence: TGTGCCAGCAGCTACGGACGGATAAGACTAGCGGGAGGCGACGAGCAGTACTTC. Translating gives CASSYGRIRLAGGDEQYF.

The J gene is TRBJ1-5, the V gene TRBV19, with D tentatively TRBD1 (6 bases). CDR3 length equals 18 residues. Germline V lookup: CDR1 LNHDA, CDR2 SQIVND (reference sequence). The V end lost 6 bases, the J end lost 0 bases, and 21 bases lay between the germline ends. The CDR3 region is CASSRGRGRLYSNQPQHF. The CDR3 nucleotides read TGTGCCAGTAGCCGGGGCAGGGGACGGTTGTATAGCAATCAGCCCCAGCATTTT. Full variable domain (missing parts from reference TRBV19 and TRBJ1-5): DGGITQSPKYLFRKEGQNVTLSCEQNLNHDAMYWYRQDPGQGLRLIYYSQIVNDFQKGDIAEGYSVSREKKESFPLTVTSAQKNPTAFYLCASSRGRGRLYSNQPQHFGDGTRLSIL.

This clone was observed once. The chain links TRBV30 to TRBJ2-5; 7 nucleotides line up with TRBD2. The end of the DNA fits TRBJ2-7 better, so the J call may be wrong. This CDR3 spans 15 amino acids. CDR1 and CDR2 from the germline V gene are GTSNPN and SVGIG (reference sequence). CDR3 DNA sequence: TGTGCCTGGGGGGGGAAAAGGAGCGGGGCCTACGAGCAGTACTTC. Its translation is CAWGGKRSGAYEQYF.

The genes are TRBV27 and TRBJ2-7, with D possibly matching TRBD2 (5 bases). The CDR3 length is 14 residues. V lost 4 bases and J 2 bases, leaving 12 bases between the germline ends. Germline V gene lookup returns CDR1 MNHEY and CDR2 SMNVEV (reference sequence). The CDR3 is CASSSRAAPYEQYF. The CDR3 coding sequence is TGTGCCAGCAGTTCGAGGGCGGCCCCCTACGAGCAGTACTTC.

The rearrangement joins TRBV4-3 to TRBJ2-3, with TRBD2 matching over 8 bases. V dropped 0 bases and J dropped 4; count of bases not matched to a gene: 3. There are 15 residues in the CDR3. CDR1 and CDR2 from the germline V gene are LGHNA and YSLEER. The CDR3 DNA is TGCGCCAGCAGCCAAGATCCCGGGAGGGCAGATACGCAGTATTTT. Protein sequence: CASSQDPGRADTQYF.

This clone was counted a single time. Its ends do not fully match the called genes, so a read error is possible. The chain has TRBV10-3 and TRBJ2-7; possibly TRBD1 for D (6 bases). CDR1 is ENHRY, CDR2 SYGVKD, per germline. This CDR3 comprises 11 residues. The CDR3 coding sequence is TGTGCCACACGGGAAGGAGCGGACAGCGCCTTC. This translates into CATREGADSAF.